A single sample gave rise to the 15 T cell receptor beta chains below, sequenced in a study of blood T cell repertoires in COVID-19. Here immunoSEQ multiplex PCR was the method, and the copy in TCRdb shows in-frame clones only, minus some. The sample shows 200,000 to 250,000 clones, approximately 90% of them seen only once. The sequenced material came from peripheral blood. The receptor set was obtained from a woman aged 18-29 years who had recovered from COVID-19.

The V and J genes are TRBV19 and TRBJ2-3; 11 nucleotides agree with TRBD2. After removal of 5 bases from V and 1 base from J, the junction contained 8 bases not matched to a gene. The CDR3 runs to 17 residues. Germline V CDR1 and CDR2: LNHDA, SQIVND (reference sequence). For the CDR3, the DNA is TGTGCCAGTAGTGGCACTAGCGGGAGAGGAGGCACAGATACGCAGTATTTT. This encodes CASSGTSGRGGTDTQYF.

This chain links TRBV4-3 with TRBJ2-1; 7 bases align to TRBD2. J was trimmed by 15 bases and V by 5 bases; bases with no gene match: 10. CDR1 is LGHNA, CDR2 YSLEER, per germline. The CDR3 is 12 residues long. The CDR3 region is CASSSSGGGRFF. CDR3 nucleotides: TGCGCCAGCAGCTCCTCGGGCGGGGGACGGTTCTTC.

The chain employs TRBV7-8 and TRBJ2-7; TRBD2 matches 8 bases. V dropped 4 bases and J dropped 0; count of bases not matched to a gene: 8. The V gene's germline CDR1 is SGHVS and CDR2 FQNEAQ. The CDR3 totals 16 residues. CDR3 bases: TGTGCCAGCAGCTCCTTTCTAGCGGGCTCCTCCTACGAGCAGTACTTC. Translation: CASSSFLAGSSYEQYF.

The chain carries TRBV6-4 and TRBJ2-6; the D gene is possibly TRBD1 (6 bases). Germline loops: CDR1 MRHNA, CDR2 SNTAGT. V was cut by 6 bases and J by 4 bases, with 16 bases left in between. The CDR3 length is 16 residues. The CDR3 bases are TGTGCCAGCAGCGCCGGACAGTTGGGAGGGGCCAACGTCCTGACTTTC. Protein product: CASSAGQLGGANVLTF.

CDR3 DNA: TGTGCCAGCAGCGAAGACAGAAACCCCACAGATACGCAGTATTTT. It yields the protein CASSEDRNPTDTQYF. The rearrangement uses TRBV21-1 and TRBJ2-3; the table assigns TRBD1, which was not confirmed against the DNA. TRBV21-1 is flagged as a pseudogene. The CDR3 totals 15 residues.

The chain uses TRBV29-1 and TRBJ2-7; D is unclear. This CDR3 comprises 13 residues. The V end lost 6 bases, the J end lost 0 bases, and 12 bases lay between the germline ends. CDR1 is SQVTM, CDR2 ANQGSEA, per germline. Here the CDR3 reads CSVKATDSYEQYF. The CDR3 nucleotides read TGCAGCGTCAAAGCGACCGACTCCTACGAGCAGTACTTC.

The genes are TRBV4-3 and TRBJ2-1; 8 bases match TRBD2. Unmatched junction bases numbered 11, after V lost 0 bases and J lost 10 bases. Germline V gives CDR1 LGHNA, CDR2 YSLEER. This CDR3 contains 16 residues. CDR3 nucleotides: TGCGCCAGCAGCCAAGAAATCAGCGGGAGACGGGGAGAGCAGTTCTTC. Its translation is CASSQEISGRRGEQFF.

This clone was seen a few times. The chain employs TRBV12-3 or TRBV12-4 and TRBJ1-1; D gene ambiguous. V lost 5 bases and J lost 4, with 11 bases in between. This CDR3 is 13 amino acids long. CDR3 coding DNA: TGTGCCAGCAGTCAAACCGACACCACTGAAGCTTTCTTT. It is translated as CASSQTDTTEAFF.

The CDR3 here is CSAHRDSISYNEQFF. DNA of the CDR3: TGCAGCGCACACCGGGACAGCATTTCCTACAATGAGCAGTTCTTC. V is TRBV29-1 and J is TRBJ2-1, with 7 bases that match TRBD1. With 7 bases clipped from V and 1 base from J, the junction kept 10 bases outside the gene matches. The germline V gene encodes CDR1 SQVTM and CDR2 ANQGSEA. CDR3 length: 15 residues.

The gene calls are TRBV6-2 or TRBV6-3 and TRBJ2-1; 11 bases match TRBD2. J was trimmed by 7 bases and V by 3 bases; bases with no gene match: 17. CDR1 MNHEY and CDR2 SVGEGT come from the germline V gene. The CDR3 consists of 19 residues. CDR3 protein: CASSYSLFLTSGNLNEQFF. In DNA form, the CDR3 reads TGTGCCAGCAGTTATTCTCTTTTCCTGACTAGCGGGAATTTGAATGAGCAGTTCTTC.

This rearrangement joins TRBV24-1 to TRBJ1-5; the D gene is possibly TRBD1 (6 bases). Germline CDR1 is KGHDR and CDR2 is SFDVKD. The CDR3 spans 14 residues. Trimming stripped 3 bases from V and 3 bases from J, with 8 bases between. CDR3 nucleotides: TGTGCCACCAGTGATCCAGGGGTCAATCAGCCCCAGCATTTT. Protein: CATSDPGVNQPQHF.

This chain links TRBV27 with TRBJ1-2; 9 bases line up with TRBD1. Germline V gene sequence: CDR1 MNHEY, CDR2 SMNVEV (reference sequence). V trimming: 6 bases; J trimming: 6 bases; junction bases outside the gene matches: 8. This CDR3 comprises 14 residues. CDR3 bases: TGTGCCAGCAGGTACCGACAGGGGGGTCATGGCTACACCTTC. Translated: CASRYRQGGHGYTF.

The genes are TRBV18 and TRBJ1-1; D is possibly TRBD1 (6 bases). This CDR3 spans 14 amino acids. Trimming took 3 bases from V and 0 from J, leaving 8 bases between them. Germline CDR1 reads KGHSH; CDR2 reads LQKENI. This CDR3 reads CASSPGQMNTEAFF. In nucleotides, the CDR3 is TGTGCCAGCTCACCTGGACAGATGAACACTGAAGCTTTCTTT.

The chain joins TRBV5-1 to TRBJ2-7; 7 bases map to TRBD2. J was trimmed by 2 bases and V by 0 bases; bases with no gene match: 2. The CDR3 runs 14 residues. Germline CDR1 SGHRS, CDR2 YFSETQ. The CDR3 spells CASSLDLAAYEQYF. The CDR3 coding sequence is TGCGCCAGCAGCTTGGATCTAGCGGCCTACGAGCAGTACTTC.

J is TRBJ2-1 and V is TRBV27; 9 bases agree with TRBD2. Germline assignment: CDR1 MNHEY and CDR2 SMNVEV (reference sequence). The length of the CDR3 is 14 residues. Losses at the gene ends were 6 bases for V and 6 bases for J; bases not matched to a gene: 6. The CDR3 DNA reads as TGTGCCAGCAGGGTAGCGGGAGTCGGCAATGAGCAGTTCTTC. Translation: CASRVAGVGNEQFF.